This T cell receptor beta chain was sequenced for a study of blood T cells in healthy people across ages. The germline V gene has CDR1 DFQATT and CDR2 SNEGSKA (reference sequence). CDR3 length: 13 amino acids. Sample-barcoded 5' priming and a J-beta primer mix drove a second PCR of roughly 7 to 11 cycles. TCRdb re-analysed the 5' RACE reads in MiXCR, keeping a single row per CDR3 protein. The table lists approximately 780,000 distinct CDR3 sequences, approximately 24% of them singletons, with 3% in the top ten. The same sample was also used in a study of T cells of mothers and their children.

The sequencing input was blood. This TCR was recovered from a boy younger than 18 in good health. This chain joins TRBV20-1 and TRBJ2-5; possible D gene TRBD2, 5 bases. The DNA end lines up better with TRBJ2-7; the J call may be wrong. As DNA, the CDR3 is TGCAGTGCTGTCCTAGGACTTCAGGACGAGCAGTACTTC. Translating it yields CSAVLGLQDEQYF.